Detailed here is one T cell receptor (beta chain). This record comes from a study of blood T cell repertoires in COVID-19. Overall study: Samples taken during acute and convalescent COVID-19 were collected in the United States, Italy and Spain. PBMCs, B-cell-depleted T cells, or T cells were the source of the cDNA or gDNA that made up the material.

The trim removed 4 bases at V and 5 bases at J, leaving 6 bases unmatched. CDR3 length: 14 amino acids. Germline CDR1 reads MNHEY; CDR2 reads SVGEGT. As processed by the authors: Reference gene primer amplification yielded estimated nucleated cell counts. Sequencing was performed with immunoSEQ multiplex PCR; in TCRdb, only in-frame clones are kept and a portion is missing. For V, J and clone size, that table is used; D and trimming come from the DNA. The sample yields some 150,000 clones, approximately 80% seen once. This chain uses TRBV6-2 or TRBV6-3 with TRBJ2-3, with 7 bases matching TRBD1. Sequencing was performed on peripheral blood. The clonotype originates from a man between 60 and 70 years old with acute or convalescent COVID-19. This CDR3 reads CASSFDRVLDTQYF. The CDR3, as DNA: TGTGCCAGCAGTTTCGACAGGGTTTTAGATACGCAGTATTTT.